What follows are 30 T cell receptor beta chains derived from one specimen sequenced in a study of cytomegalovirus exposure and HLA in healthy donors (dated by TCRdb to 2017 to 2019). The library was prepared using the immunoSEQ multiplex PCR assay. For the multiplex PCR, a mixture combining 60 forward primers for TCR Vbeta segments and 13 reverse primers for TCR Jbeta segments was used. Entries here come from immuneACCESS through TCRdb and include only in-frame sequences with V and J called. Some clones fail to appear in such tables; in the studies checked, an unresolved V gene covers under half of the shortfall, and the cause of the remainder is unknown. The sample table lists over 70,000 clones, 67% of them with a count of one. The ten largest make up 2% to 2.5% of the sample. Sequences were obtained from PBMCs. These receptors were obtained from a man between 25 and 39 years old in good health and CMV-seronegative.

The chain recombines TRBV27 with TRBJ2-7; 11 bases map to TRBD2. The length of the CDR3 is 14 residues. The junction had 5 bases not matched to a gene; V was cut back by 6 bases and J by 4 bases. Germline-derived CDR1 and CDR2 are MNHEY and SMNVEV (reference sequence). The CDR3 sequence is CASSRTSGPYEQYF. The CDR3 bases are TGTGCCAGCAGCCGGACTAGCGGGCCTTACGAGCAGTACTTC.

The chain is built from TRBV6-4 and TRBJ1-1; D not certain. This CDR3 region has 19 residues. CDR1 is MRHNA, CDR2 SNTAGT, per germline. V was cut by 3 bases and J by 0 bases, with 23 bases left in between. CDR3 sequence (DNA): TGTGCCAGCAGTGAAGGGTCTGGAGGCTTGGGTCTACTGAACACTGAAGCTTTCTTT. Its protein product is CASSEGSGGLGLLNTEAFF.

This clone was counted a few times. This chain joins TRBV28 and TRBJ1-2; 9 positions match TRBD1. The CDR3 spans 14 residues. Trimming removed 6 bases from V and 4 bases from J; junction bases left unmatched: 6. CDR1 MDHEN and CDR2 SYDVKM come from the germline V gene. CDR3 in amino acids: CASRPTGGGYGYTF. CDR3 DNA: TGTGCCAGCAGGCCCACAGGGGGCGGCTATGGCTACACCTTC.

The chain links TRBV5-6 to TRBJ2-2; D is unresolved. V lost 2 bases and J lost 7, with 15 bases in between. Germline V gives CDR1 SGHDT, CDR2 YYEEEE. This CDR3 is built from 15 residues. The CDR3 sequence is CASSLNPGDSGELFF. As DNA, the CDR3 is TGTGCCAGCAGCTTAAACCCTGGTGATAGCGGGGAGCTGTTTTTT.

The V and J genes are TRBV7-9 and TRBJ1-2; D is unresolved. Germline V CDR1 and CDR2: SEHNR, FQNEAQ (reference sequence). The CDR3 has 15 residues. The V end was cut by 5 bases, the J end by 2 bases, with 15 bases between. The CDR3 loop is CASSRADTENYGYTF. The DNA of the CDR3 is TGTGCCAGCAGCCGCGCTGACACAGAAAACTATGGCTACACCTTC.

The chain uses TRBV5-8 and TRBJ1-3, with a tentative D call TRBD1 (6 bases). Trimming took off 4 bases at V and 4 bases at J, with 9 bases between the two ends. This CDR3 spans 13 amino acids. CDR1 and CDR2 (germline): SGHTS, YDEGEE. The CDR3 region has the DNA TGTGCCAGCAGCCGTAGGGGGGGAAACACCATATATTTT. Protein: CASSRRGGNTIYF.

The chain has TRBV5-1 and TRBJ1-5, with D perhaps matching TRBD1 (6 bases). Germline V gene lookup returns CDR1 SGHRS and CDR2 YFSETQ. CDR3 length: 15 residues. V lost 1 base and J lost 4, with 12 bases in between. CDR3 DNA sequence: TGCGCCAGCAGCTTGACAGGGAAGGAGAATCAGCCCCAGCATTTT. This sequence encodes CASSLTGKENQPQHF.

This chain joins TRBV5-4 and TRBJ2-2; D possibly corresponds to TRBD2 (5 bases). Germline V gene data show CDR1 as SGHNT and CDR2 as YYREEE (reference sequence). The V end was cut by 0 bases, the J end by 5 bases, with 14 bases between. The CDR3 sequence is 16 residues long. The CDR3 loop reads CASSLEWRSGTGELFF. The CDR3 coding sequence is TGTGCCAGCAGCTTGGAGTGGAGGAGTGGGACCGGGGAGCTGTTTTTT.

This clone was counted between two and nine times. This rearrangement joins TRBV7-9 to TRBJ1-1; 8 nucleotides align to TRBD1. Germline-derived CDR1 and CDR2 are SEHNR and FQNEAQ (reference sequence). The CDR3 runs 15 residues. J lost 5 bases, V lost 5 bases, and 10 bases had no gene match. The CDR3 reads CASSPPDRAGTEAFF. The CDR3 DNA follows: TGTGCCAGCAGCCCCCCGGACAGGGCGGGTACTGAAGCTTTCTTT.

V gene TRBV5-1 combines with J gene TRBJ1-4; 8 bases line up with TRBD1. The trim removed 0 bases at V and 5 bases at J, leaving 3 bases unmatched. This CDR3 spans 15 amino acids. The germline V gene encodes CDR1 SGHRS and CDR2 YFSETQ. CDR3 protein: CASSLGTGSNEKLFF. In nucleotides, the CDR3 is TGCGCCAGCAGCTTGGGGACAGGGAGCAATGAAAAACTGTTTTTT.

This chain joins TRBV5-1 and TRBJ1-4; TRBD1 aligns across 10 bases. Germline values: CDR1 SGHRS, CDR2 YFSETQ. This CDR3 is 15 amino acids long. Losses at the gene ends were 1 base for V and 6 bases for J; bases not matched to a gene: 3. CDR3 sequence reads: CASSLRGTGDEKLFF. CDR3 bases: TGCGCCAGCAGCTTGCGAGGGACAGGGGATGAAAAACTGTTTTTT.

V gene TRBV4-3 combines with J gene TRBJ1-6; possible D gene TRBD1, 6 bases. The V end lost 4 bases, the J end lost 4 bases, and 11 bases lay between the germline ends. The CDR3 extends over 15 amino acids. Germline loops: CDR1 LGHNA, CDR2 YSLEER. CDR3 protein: CASSPKGTYNSPLHF. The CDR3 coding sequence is TGCGCCAGCAGCCCCAAGGGGACATATAATTCACCCCTCCACTTT.

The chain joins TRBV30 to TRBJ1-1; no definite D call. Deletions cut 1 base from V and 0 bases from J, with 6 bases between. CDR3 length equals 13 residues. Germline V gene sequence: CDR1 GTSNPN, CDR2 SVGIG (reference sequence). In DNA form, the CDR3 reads TGTGCCTGGAGTGAGACTTTGAACACTGAAGCTTTCTTT. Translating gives CAWSETLNTEAFF.

The CDR3 nucleotides are TGTGCCAGCAGCTTGGACAGGGCCGTCTATGGCTACACCTTC. The encoded protein is CASSLDRAVYGYTF. The chain recombines TRBV5-6 with TRBJ1-2; weak D call: TRBD1 (6 bases). Germline lookup yields CDR1 SGHDT and CDR2 YYEEEE. Trimming shortened V by 0 bases and J by 4 bases, and 10 bases separated the two germline ends. CDR3 length: 14 amino acids.

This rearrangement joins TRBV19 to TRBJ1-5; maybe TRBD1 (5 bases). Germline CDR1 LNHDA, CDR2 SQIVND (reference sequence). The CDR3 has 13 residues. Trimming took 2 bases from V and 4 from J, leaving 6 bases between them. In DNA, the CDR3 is TGTGCCAGTAGTATAAAGGGGAATCAGCCCCAGCATTTT. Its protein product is CASSIKGNQPQHF.

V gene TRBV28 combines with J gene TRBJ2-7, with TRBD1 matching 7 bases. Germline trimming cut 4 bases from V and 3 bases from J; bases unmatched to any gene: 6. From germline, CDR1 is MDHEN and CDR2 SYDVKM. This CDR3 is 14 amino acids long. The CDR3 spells CASSSATGRYEQYF. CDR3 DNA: TGTGCCAGCAGTTCGGCGACAGGGCGCTACGAGCAGTACTTC.

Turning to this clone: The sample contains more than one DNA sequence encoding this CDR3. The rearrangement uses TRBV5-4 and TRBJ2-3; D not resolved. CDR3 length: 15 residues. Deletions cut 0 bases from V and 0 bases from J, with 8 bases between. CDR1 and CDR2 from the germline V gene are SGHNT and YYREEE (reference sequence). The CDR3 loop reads CASSLDFTSTDTQYF. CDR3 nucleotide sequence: TGTGCCAGCAGCTTGGATTTCACTAGCACAGATACGCAGTATTTT.

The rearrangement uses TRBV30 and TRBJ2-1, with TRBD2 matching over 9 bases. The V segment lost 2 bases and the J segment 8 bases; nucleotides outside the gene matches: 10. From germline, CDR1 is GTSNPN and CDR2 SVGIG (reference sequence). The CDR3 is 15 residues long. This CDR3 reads CAWSPSGTNEDEQFF. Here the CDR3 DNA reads TGTGCCTGGAGTCCTAGCGGGACGAACGAAGATGAGCAGTTCTTC. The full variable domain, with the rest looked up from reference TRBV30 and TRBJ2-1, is SQTIHQWPATLVQPVGSPLSLECTVEGTSNPNLYWYRQAAGRGLQLLFYSVGIGQISSEVPQNLSASRPQDRQFILSSKKLLLSDSGFYLCAWSPSGTNEDEQFFGPGTRLTVL.

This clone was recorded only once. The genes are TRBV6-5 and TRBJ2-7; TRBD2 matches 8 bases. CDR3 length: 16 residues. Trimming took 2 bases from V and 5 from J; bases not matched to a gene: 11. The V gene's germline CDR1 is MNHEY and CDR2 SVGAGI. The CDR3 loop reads CASSYMAGGPAHEQYF. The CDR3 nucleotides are TGTGCCAGCAGTTACATGGCGGGGGGCCCCGCCCACGAGCAGTACTTC.

CDR3 DNA sequence: TGTGCCAGCGGCCCTCAGGGGACTAGTTACAATGAGCAGTTCTTC. Translated, it gives CASGPQGTSYNEQFF. J is TRBJ2-1 and V is TRBV6-5; 8 bases align to TRBD2. Germline V gives CDR1 MNHEY, CDR2 SVGAGI. This CDR3 is 15 amino acids long. J gave up 4 bases and V 8 bases, and 10 bases lay outside the gene matches.

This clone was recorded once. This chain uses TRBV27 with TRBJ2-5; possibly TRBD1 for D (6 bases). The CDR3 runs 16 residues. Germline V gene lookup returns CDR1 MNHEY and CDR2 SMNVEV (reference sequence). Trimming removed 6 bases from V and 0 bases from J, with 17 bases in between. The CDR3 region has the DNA TGTGCCAGCAGCCCCTTTTACAGGGCTTACCAAGAGACCCAGTACTTC. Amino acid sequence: CASSPFYRAYQETQYF.

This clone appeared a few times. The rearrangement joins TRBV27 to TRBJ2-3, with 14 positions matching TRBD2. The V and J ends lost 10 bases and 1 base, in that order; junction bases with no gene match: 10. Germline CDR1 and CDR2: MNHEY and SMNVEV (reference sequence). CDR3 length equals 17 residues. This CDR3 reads CATHMGLAGDGTDTQYF. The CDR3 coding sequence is TGTGCCACCCACATGGGACTAGCGGGGGACGGCACAGATACGCAGTATTTT.

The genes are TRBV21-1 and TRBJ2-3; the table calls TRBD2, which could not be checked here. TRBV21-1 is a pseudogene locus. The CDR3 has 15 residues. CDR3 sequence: CASSTPPSGGDTQYF. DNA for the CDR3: TGTGCCAGCAGCACCCCGCCTAGCGGGGGAGATACGCAGTATTTT.

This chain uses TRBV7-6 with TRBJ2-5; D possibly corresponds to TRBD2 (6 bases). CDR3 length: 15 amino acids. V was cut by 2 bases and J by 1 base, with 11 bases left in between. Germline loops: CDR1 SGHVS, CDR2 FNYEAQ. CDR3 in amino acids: CASSLLGGPQETQYF. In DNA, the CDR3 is TGTGCCAGCAGCTTATTGGGAGGCCCCCAAGAGACCCAGTACTTC.

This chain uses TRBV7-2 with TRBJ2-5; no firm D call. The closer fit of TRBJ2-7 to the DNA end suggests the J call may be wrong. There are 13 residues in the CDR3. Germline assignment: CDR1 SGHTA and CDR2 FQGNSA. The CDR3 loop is CASSLGSPYEQYF. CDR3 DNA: TGTGCCAGCAGCTTAGGTTCACCCTACGAGCAGTACTTC.

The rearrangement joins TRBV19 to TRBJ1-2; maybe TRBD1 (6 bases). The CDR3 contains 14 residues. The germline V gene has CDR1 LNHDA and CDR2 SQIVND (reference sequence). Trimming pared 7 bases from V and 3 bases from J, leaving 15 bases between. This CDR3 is CASTKSGTYYGYTF. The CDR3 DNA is TGTGCCAGTACAAAATCCGGGACATACTATGGCTACACCTTC.

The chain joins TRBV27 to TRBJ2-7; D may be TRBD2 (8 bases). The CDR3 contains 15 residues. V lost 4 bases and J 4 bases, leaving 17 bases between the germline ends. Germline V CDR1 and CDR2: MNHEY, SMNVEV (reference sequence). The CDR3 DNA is TGTGCCAGCAGTTCCCCGGGAGGGGGCAATTACGAGCAGTACTTC. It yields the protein CASSSPGGGNYEQYF.

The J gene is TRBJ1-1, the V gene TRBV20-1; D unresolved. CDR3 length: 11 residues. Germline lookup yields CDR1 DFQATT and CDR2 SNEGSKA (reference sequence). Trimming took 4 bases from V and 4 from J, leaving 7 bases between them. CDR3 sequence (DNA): TGCAGTGCTAAAAGCGCCACTGAAGCTTTCTTT. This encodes CSAKSATEAFF.

The CDR3 here is CATSRGRDGYTF. The DNA of the CDR3 is TGTGCCACCAGCAGAGGGAGGGATGGCTACACCTTC. The gene calls are TRBV15 and TRBJ1-2; the D is unclear. Germline V gene data show CDR1 as LNHNV and CDR2 as YYDKDF (reference sequence). V was cut by 1 base and J by 6 bases, with 6 bases left in between. This CDR3 spans 12 amino acids.

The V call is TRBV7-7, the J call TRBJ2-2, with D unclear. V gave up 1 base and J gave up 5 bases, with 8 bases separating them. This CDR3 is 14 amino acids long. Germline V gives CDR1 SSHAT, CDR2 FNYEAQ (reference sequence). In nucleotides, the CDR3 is TGTGCCAGCAGCTTAGTCTCCTCTACCGGGGAGCTGTTTTTT. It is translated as CASSLVSSTGELFF.